This T cell receptor (beta chain) was captured in a study of T cells in localized non-small cell lung cancer. The data were produced by immunoSEQ multiplex PCR, yet TCRdb's version contains in-frame clones alone and is incomplete. Of roughly 33,000 clones in the sample, roughly 86% were seen once. Study-wide results and limits: Heterogeneity remains possible, as sequencing covered one tumor region only. Uninvolved adjacent lung showed the highest T cell clonality, exceeding tumor.

The J segment lost 6 bases and the V segment lost 0 bases, leaving 11 bases of the junction unmatched. This CDR3 region has 17 residues. CDR1 and CDR2 from the germline V gene are MGHRA and YSYEKL. A remark on this clone: Antigen specificity is unknown.

The source of this sequence is a woman aged 35 to 70 with stage I lung adenocarcinoma. Sequenced here: peripheral blood, sampled before any cancer treatment. J is TRBJ1-2 and V is TRBV4-1, with 9 bases lining up with TRBD1. The CDR3 DNA reads TGCGCCAGCAGCCAAGACTCGGGACAGGGCTTAGTGGATGGCTACACCTTC. Protein sequence: CASSQDSGQGLVDGYTF.